This record covers a single T cell receptor (beta chain). Antigen: not known. Profiling relied on immunoSEQ multiplex PCR, and the TCRdb table lists in-frame clones only, not all of them. There are 130,000 or so clones in the sample; roughly 90% occur only once, and 12% lies in the top ten. Time point meaning: baseline pretreatment blood. Treatment: 15 Gy SBRT to primary tumor, nephrectomy 4 weeks later. Blood was sampled at baseline, 2 weeks and 4 weeks after SBRT. The patient's renal cell carcinoma had clear cell pathology. The sample is drawn from a study of radiation and T cells in renal cell carcinoma. Whole-study results and caveats: Pretreatment tumor biopsies were lacking, so baseline clonotypes are unknown. Top tumor clonotypes rose in blood 2 weeks post-radiation, then contracted.

Material: blood, obtained from a patient whose treatment included radiotherapy and nephrectomy. The TCR originated in a woman in her forties or fifties with renal cell carcinoma.

The CDR3 coding sequence is TGTGCCAGCAGCTTAGGGACTATTCCAGATACGCAGTATTTT. Its protein product is CASSLGTIPDTQYF. The V gene is TRBV5-4, the J gene TRBJ2-3; 7 bases fit TRBD2. The ends lost 2 bases at V and 4 bases at J; junction bases unmatched: 4. Per the germline V gene, CDR1 is SGHNT and CDR2 is YYREEE (reference sequence). This CDR3 is built from 14 residues.